This T cell receptor beta chain was retrieved from a study of T cell responses to AZD1222 COVID-19 vaccine. General study findings and limits: Repertoires were obtained only post-peak T cell response.

The V and J ends lost 5 bases and 8 bases respectively, with 15 bases between them. Germline V CDR1 and CDR2: SEHNR, FQNEAQ (reference sequence). The CDR3 consists of 14 residues. Sequenced by immunoSEQ multiplex PCR; TCRdb stores in-frame clones only, minus some. The sample carries fewer than 200,000 clones, 85% to 90% recorded once. To note about this clone: Its antigen remains unidentified.

The TCR comes from an adult in good health. The chain couples TRBV7-9 to TRBJ1-4, with D tentatively TRBD1 (6 bases). The sample consisted of peripheral blood, taken on day 0 of AZD1222 vaccination. CDR3 residues: CASSDRRVGEKLFF. CDR3 nucleotide sequence: TGTGCCAGCAGCGACAGGCGCGTGGGAGAAAAACTGTTTTTT.